This TCR beta chain was observed in a study of blood T cell repertoires in COVID-19. Study in general: T cells, B-cell-depleted T cells, or PBMCs supplied cDNA or gDNA.

V lost 5 bases and J lost 6; bases outside the gene matches: 16. The CDR3 has 16 residues. CDR1 GTSNPN and CDR2 SVGIG come from the germline V gene (reference sequence). This clone has just a few counts. How the authors handled the data: Quantification of nucleated cells was approximated via reference gene primer amplification. The method was immunoSEQ multiplex PCR; TCRdb's version includes in-frame clones alone and lacks a portion of them. V, J and clone size are taken as reported in that table, and D and trimming were inferred from the DNA itself. The table includes approximately 100,000 clones, 80% to 90% detected once.

The V call is TRBV30, the J call TRBJ2-1; the match to TRBD2 covers 7 bases. The TCR originated in a man in his sixties with acute or convalescent COVID-19. The specimen was peripheral blood. The CDR3 DNA sequence: TGTGCCTGGCCGGCGGCCTCCGGGTCTAGCGGCAATGAGCAGTTCTTC. Translated: CAWPAASGSSGNEQFF.